A single T cell receptor beta chain is shown here with its context. Its cognate antigen has yet to be identified. Within one base of it there is no much larger clone, and no base qualities were kept. Reading from cysteine to phenylalanine, the CDR3 counts 15 amino acids. Only the CDR3 DNA is retained, 45 bases long and in frame from the first base. V lost 2 bases and J lost 8 bases, and the count of bases not matched to a germline gene is 9. CDR1 and CDR2 (SGHAT, FQNNGV) derive from the germline V gene. This entry is derived from a study of blood T cell repertoires in COVID-19 (dated by TCRdb to 2020 to 2022). For the wider study: The collaborator samples originated in the United States, Italy and Spain and spanned the acute and convalescent phases of COVID-19. The prospective study material was composed of cDNA or gDNA derived from T cells, B-cell-depleted T cells, or PBMCs. Deeply sampled blood TCRbeta repertoires from subjects exposed to, actively infected with, or recovered from COVID-19 were included in the dataset. A freely available public database, intended as a resource for researchers studying the immune response to SARS-CoV-2, is where the repertoires were released. Samples came from the ongoing ImmuneRACE study (first 160 participants) plus 1,254 subjects from 6 global collaborators. Sample metadata almost always included a de-identified subject ID, COVID-19 status, age in years and sex. Where available, HLA class I and class II types were taken from metadata supplied by the sample provider and were not determined by assay-based typing. Broader findings and caveats from the paper: The amount of clinical and demographic metadata varied by source and participant and was provided uncurated.

The immunoSEQ Assay, a bias-controlled multiplex PCR, was used to amplify TCRbeta CDR3 regions from genomic DNA. The original methods were these. Within the assay, amplification of reference gene primers was used to estimate how many nucleated cells each sample contained. To quantify the absolute abundance of each unique TCRbeta CDR3 rearrangement, sequence reads were collapsed and filtered. For each sample, productive Simpson clonality was calculated as the square root of Simpson's diversity index across productive rearrangements. The immuneACCESS repertoire file appears here via TCRdb, limited to in-frame rearrangements. These files lack a portion of the clones; in checked studies, under half of the deficit traces to unresolved V genes, and the cause of the others is not known. Clone size and the V and J calls come from that table; the DNA yielded D and trimming. The sample table shows approximately 300,000 clones, and around 89% are seen once. Roughly 5.1% of the sample goes to the ten largest clones.

Whole blood was collected in K2EDTA tubes by collaborating institutions according to the institutions' own protocols. For TCRbeta analysis, collaborators shipped samples in one of three forms: frozen whole blood, isolated PBMCs, or DNA extracted from either of those sample types. The sequenced sample was peripheral blood. This sequence was found in a man in his forties with acute or convalescent COVID-19. The rearrangement combines TRBV11-2 with TRBJ1-2, and 9 junctional nucleotides match TRBD1. In nucleotide form, the sequence is TGTGCCAGCAGCTTATTAGGGACAGGGAGTCCAGGCTACACCTTC. Translated, it gives CASSLLGTGSPGYTF.